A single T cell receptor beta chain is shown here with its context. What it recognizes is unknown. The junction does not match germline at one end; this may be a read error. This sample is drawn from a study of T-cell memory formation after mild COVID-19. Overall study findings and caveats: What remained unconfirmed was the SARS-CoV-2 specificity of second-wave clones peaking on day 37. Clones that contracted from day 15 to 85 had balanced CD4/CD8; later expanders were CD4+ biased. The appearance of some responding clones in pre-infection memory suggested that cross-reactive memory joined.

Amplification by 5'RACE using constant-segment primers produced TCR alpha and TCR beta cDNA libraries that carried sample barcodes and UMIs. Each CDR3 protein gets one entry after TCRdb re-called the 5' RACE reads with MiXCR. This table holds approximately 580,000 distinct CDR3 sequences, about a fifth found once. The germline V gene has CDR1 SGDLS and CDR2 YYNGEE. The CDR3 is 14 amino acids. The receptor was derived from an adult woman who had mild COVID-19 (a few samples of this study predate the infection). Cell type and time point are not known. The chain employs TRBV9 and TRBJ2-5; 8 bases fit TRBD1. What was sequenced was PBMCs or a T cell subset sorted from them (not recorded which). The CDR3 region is CSSSVDRGEETQYF. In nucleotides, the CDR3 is TGTTCCAGTAGCGTAGACAGGGGTGAAGAGACCCAGTACTTC.